This paragraph covers one T cell receptor beta chain sequence. The sample belongs to a study of T cell responses to AZD1222 COVID-19 vaccine. Profiled with immunoSEQ multiplex PCR; TCRdb holds only in-frame clones, not every one. Among 150,000 to 200,000 clones listed, 85% to 90% were seen once. CDR1 and CDR2 from the germline V gene are SGHRS and YFSETQ. The V gene lost 2 bases and the J gene lost 1 base, with 13 bases spanning the gap. The CDR3 has 17 amino acids. The chain combines TRBV5-1 with TRBJ2-6, with no clear D. The sequenced sample was peripheral blood, obtained on day 0 of AZD1222 vaccination. This clonotype was obtained from an adult in good health. The CDR3 is CASSLTDGFSGANVLTF. The CDR3 region has the DNA TGCGCCAGCAGCTTAACCGACGGATTTTCTGGGGCCAACGTCCTGACTTTC.